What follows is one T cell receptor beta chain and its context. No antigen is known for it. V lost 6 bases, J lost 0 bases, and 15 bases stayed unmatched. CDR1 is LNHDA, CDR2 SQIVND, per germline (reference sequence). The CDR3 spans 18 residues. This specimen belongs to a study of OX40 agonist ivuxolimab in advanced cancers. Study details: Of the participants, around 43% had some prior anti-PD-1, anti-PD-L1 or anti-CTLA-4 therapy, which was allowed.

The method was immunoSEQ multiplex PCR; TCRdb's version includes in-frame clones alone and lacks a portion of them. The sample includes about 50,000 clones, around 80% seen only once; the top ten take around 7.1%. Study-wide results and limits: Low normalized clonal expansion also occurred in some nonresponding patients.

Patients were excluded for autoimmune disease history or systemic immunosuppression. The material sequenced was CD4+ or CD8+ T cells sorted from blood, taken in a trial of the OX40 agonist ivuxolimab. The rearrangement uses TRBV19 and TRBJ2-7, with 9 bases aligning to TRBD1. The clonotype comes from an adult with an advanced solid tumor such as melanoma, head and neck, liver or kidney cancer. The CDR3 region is CASSTDTGTGRFSYEQYF. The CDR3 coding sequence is TGTGCCAGTAGCACCGACACCGGGACAGGGAGGTTCTCCTACGAGCAGTACTTC.